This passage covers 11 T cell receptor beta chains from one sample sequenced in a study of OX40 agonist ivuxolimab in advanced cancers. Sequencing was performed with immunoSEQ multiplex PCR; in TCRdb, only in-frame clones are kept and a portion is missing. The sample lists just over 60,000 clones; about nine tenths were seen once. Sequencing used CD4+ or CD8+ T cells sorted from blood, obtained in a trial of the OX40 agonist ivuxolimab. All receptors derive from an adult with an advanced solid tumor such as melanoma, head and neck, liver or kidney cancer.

Here the CDR3 reads CASRPLTGGEAFF. As DNA, the CDR3 is TGTGCCAGCAGGCCCCTGACAGGGGGTGAAGCTTTCTTT. This sequence joins TRBV6-6 and TRBJ1-1; 9 bases are shared with TRBD1. This CDR3 has 13 residues. The V gene's germline CDR1 is MNHNY and CDR2 SVGAGI (reference sequence). Unmatched junction bases numbered 6, after V lost 6 bases and J lost 7 bases.

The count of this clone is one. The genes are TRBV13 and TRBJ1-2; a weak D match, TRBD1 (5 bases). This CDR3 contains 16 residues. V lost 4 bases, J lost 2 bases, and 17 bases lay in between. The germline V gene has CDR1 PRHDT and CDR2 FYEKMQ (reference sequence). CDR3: CASSSGSRGGNYGYTF. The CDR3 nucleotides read TGTGCCAGCAGCTCGGGGTCGAGGGGAGGGAACTATGGCTACACCTTC. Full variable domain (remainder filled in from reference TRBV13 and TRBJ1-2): AAGVIQSPRHLIKEKRETATLKCYPIPRHDTVYWYQQGPGQDPQFLISFYEKMQSDKGSIPDRFSAQQFSDYHSELNMSSLELGDSALYFCASSSGSRGGNYGYTFGSGTRLTVV.

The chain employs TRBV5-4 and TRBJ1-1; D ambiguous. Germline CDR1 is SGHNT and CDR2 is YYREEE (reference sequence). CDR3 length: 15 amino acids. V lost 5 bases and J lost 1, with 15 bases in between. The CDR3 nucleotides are TGTGCCAGCAGGGTACAGAATAACGCGAACACTGAAGCTTTCTTT. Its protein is CASRVQNNANTEAFF.

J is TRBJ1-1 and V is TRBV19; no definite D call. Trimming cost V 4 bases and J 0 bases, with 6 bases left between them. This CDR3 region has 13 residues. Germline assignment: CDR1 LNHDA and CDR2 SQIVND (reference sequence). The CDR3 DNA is TGTGCCAGTAGTAATGGGGTGAACACTGAAGCTTTCTTT. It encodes CASSNGVNTEAFF.

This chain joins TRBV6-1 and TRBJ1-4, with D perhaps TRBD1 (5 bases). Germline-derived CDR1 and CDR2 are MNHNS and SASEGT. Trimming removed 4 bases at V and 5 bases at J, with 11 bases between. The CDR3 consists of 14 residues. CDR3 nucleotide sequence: TGTGCCAGCAGTGGAGGGGTGGGAAATGAAAAACTGTTTTTT. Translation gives CASSGGVGNEKLFF.

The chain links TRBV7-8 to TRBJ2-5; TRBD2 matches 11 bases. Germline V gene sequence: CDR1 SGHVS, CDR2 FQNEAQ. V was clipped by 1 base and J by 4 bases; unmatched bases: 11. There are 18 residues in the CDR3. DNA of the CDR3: TGTGCCAGCAGCTTAGGCAAGATTAGGCTAGCGGGAGGAGAGACCCAGTACTTC. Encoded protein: CASSLGKIRLAGGETQYF.

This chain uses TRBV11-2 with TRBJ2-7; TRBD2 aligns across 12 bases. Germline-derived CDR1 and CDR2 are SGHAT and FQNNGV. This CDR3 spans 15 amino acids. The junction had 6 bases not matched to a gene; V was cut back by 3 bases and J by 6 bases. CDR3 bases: TGTGCCAGCAGCTTCCTAGCGGGAGGGCCGGCCGAGCAGTACTTC. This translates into CASSFLAGGPAEQYF.

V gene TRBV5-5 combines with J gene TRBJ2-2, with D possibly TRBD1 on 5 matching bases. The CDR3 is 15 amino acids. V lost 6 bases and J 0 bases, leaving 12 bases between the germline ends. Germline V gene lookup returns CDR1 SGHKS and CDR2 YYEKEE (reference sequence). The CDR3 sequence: CASTPTATNTGELFF. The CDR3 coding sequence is TGTGCCAGCACCCCGACAGCCACGAACACCGGGGAGCTGTTTTTT.

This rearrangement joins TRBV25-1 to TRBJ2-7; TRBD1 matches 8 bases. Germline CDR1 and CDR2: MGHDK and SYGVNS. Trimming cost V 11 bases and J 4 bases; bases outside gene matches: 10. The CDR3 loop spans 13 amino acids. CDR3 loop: CAAYGTGAYEQYF. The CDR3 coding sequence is TGTGCCGCGTACGGGACAGGAGCTTACGAGCAGTACTTC.

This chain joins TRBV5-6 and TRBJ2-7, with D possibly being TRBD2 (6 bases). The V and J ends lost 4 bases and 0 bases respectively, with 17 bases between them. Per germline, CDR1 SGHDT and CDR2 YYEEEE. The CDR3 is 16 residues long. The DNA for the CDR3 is TGTGCCAGCAGCCAAGCTGGGCGGGAACTCTCCTACGAGCAGTACTTC. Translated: CASSQAGRELSYEQYF.

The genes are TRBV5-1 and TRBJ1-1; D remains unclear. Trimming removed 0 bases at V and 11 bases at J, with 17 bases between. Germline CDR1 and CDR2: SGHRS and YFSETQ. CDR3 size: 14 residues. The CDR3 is CASSLAGVPTLAFF. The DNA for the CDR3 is TGCGCCAGCAGCTTGGCCGGGGTACCGACGCTGGCTTTCTTT.